This TCR beta chain was captured by sequencing in a study of T cell responses to AZD1222 COVID-19 vaccine. Some clones are missing from TCRdb's copy, which holds only in-frame ones; the method was immunoSEQ multiplex PCR. The repertoire holds approximately 120,000 clones, 91% seen once, with approximately 7.9% in the top ten. This clone was seen once. Its cognate antigen is unknown. Germline loops: CDR1 SGHTA, CDR2 FQGNSA. Trimming cost V 3 bases and J 4 bases; bases outside gene matches: 6. The CDR3 totals 15 residues. Whole-study findings and limits: Only a handful of AZD1222 recipients were seropositive at baseline.

The TCR sequence derives from an adult in good health. The chain is built from TRBV7-2 and TRBJ2-5; TRBD2 matches 9 bases. Sequencing used peripheral blood, obtained on day 0 of AZD1222 vaccination. CDR3 sequence reads: CASSFYSGSRETQYF. The CDR3 DNA follows: TGTGCCAGCAGCTTCTATAGCGGGAGCAGAGAGACCCAGTACTTC.